The 7 T cell receptor beta chains given below trace back to one sample, sequenced in a study of cytomegalovirus exposure and HLA in healthy donors. Vbeta (60) and Jbeta (13) primers were used in the PCR. Here immunoSEQ multiplex PCR was the method, and the copy in TCRdb shows in-frame clones only, minus some. The profile shows 65,000 to 70,000 clones, 85% to 90% of them singletons. Sequencing was done on a sample of PBMCs. These receptors were taken from a woman aged 25 to 45 in good health and CMV-seropositive.

The chain links TRBV12-5 to TRBJ2-2; 7 bases are a match to TRBD2. Germline V gene lookup returns CDR1 LGHNT and CDR2 FRNRAP. V lost 7 bases and J lost 11; bases outside the gene matches: 10. The CDR3 totals 13 residues. The CDR3 sequence: CASALAEIQELFF. In DNA form, the CDR3 reads TGTGCTAGTGCGCTAGCGGAGATTCAAGAGCTGTTTTTT.

The chain is built from TRBV30 and TRBJ2-1; TRBD1 matches at 7 bases. The V gene's germline CDR1 is GTSNPN and CDR2 SVGIG (reference sequence). J gave up 13 bases and V 4 bases, and 10 bases lay outside the gene matches. There are 12 residues in the CDR3. Here the CDR3 reads CAWTQQGLYQFF. In DNA, the CDR3 is TGTGCCTGGACACAACAGGGGCTGTACCAGTTCTTC.

The chain carries TRBV6-1 and TRBJ2-7, with 9 bases fitting TRBD2. The CDR3 spans 15 residues. V was clipped by 4 bases and J by 3 bases; unmatched bases: 7. Germline V gene sequence: CDR1 MNHNS, CDR2 SASEGT. The CDR3 DNA reads TGTGCCAGCAGTGGGGGCGGGAGGGCCCTCTACGAGCAGTACTTC. Residues: CASSGGGRALYEQYF.

The chain uses TRBV4-1 and TRBJ2-3; D possibly corresponds to TRBD2 (7 bases). CDR1 and CDR2 from the germline V gene are MGHRA and YSYEKL. This CDR3 is 16 amino acids long. The V end was cut by 3 bases, the J end by 3 bases, with 16 bases between. As DNA, the CDR3 is TGCGCCAGCAGCCATAAGGGGGGGGGATCGACAGATACGCAGTATTTT. Protein product: CASSHKGGGSTDTQYF.

This clone was seen only once. The V call is TRBV12-5, the J call TRBJ2-1; weak D call: TRBD2 (6 bases). Germline CDR1 and CDR2: LGHNT and FRNRAP. The CDR3 consists of 18 residues. Trimming removed 3 bases from V and 6 bases from J, with 24 bases in between. The CDR3: CASGFGSLPGLHRNEQFF. For the CDR3, the DNA is TGTGCTAGTGGTTTCGGATCTTTGCCGGGACTCCACCGCAATGAGCAGTTCTTC.

The CDR3 here is CASSTRGNGYTF. The CDR3 region has the DNA TGTGCCAGCAGTACGAGGGGGAATGGCTACACCTTC. The chain links TRBV27 to TRBJ1-2; weak D call: TRBD1 (6 bases). This CDR3 is built from 12 residues. The germline V gene encodes CDR1 MNHEY and CDR2 SMNVEV (reference sequence). V was trimmed by 5 bases and J by 6 bases, leaving 10 bases between them.

The genes are TRBV2 and TRBJ2-5; 12 positions agree with TRBD2. The CDR3 covers 17 residues. Germline V lookup: CDR1 SNHLY, CDR2 FYNNEI. The junction had 13 bases not matched to a gene; V was cut back by 6 bases and J by 5 bases. The CDR3 spells CASRELTSGRDRETQYF. In DNA form, the CDR3 reads TGTGCCAGCAGGGAACTGACTAGCGGGAGAGATAGGGAGACCCAGTACTTC.